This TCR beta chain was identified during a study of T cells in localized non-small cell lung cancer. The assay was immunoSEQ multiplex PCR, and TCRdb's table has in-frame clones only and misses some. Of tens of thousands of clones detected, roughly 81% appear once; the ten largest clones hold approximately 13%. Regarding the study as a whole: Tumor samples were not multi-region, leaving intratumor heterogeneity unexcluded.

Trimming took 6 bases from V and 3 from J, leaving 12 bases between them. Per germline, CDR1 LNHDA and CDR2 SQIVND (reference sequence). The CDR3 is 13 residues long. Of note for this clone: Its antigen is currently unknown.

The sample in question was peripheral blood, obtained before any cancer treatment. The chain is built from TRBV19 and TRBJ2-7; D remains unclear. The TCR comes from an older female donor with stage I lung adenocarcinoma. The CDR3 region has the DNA TGTGCCAGTAGCCCCGACAAGTACTACGAGCAGTACTTC. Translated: CASSPDKYYEQYF.